These T cell receptor beta chains were read from a single sample in a study of regulatory T cells in long-lasting Graves disease. TCRdb fed the multiplex PCR reads into MiXCR, producing one record per CDR3 protein. The profile shows under 300,000 distinct CDR3 sequences, roughly a fifth of them singletons. The sample was peripheral blood mononuclear cells (PBMCs), taken at new diagnosis, from a patient treated with antithyroid drugs. Receptors originate from a female donor with Graves disease. The CDR3 runs from the conserved cysteine through the conserved F or W. A D gene is named only where the DNA matches it firmly. Clone size, where shown, is once, few, many, or a class for clones that have expanded.

D,size,J,V,DNA,CDR3
TRBD1,many,TRBJ2-1,TRBV7-2,TGTGCCAGCAGCTCCGGGACAGGGGGCTTTTCTGAGCAGTTCTTC,CASSSGTGGFSEQFF
-,-,TRBJ2-7,TRBV9,TGTGCCAGCAGCGTTGGGAGGGGGAGCGAGCAGTACTTC,CASSVGRGSEQYF
TRBD1,many,TRBJ1-5,TRBV24-1,TGTGCCACCAGCCAACAGGGGCTAAATCAGCCCCAGCATTTT,CATSQQGLNQPQHF
TRBD1,many,TRBJ2-7,TRBV12-3/TRBV12-4,TGTGCCAGCAGTTTTCCCCCCCTGCCGGGACAGACCTACGAGCAGTACTTC,CASSFPPLPGQTYEQYF
TRBD2,many,TRBJ2-1,TRBV20-1,TGCAGTGCTAGAGATGAGCGGGAGACTTGGAATGAGCAGTTCTTC,CSARDERETWNEQFF
-,many,TRBJ1-4,TRBV6-1,TGTGCCAGCAGTCCCAGAGGCATCCCAACTAATGAAAAACTGTTTTTT,CASSPRGIPTNEKLFF
TRBD2,-,TRBJ2-7,TRBV7-2,TGTGCCAGCAGCTTATCAGCGGGGGGCTACGAGCAGTACTTC,CASSLSAGGYEQYF
TRBD2,-,TRBJ2-7,TRBV7-3,TGTGCCAGCAGCCTACGCCCGGGACTAGCGGGAGTCGAGCAGTACTTC,CASSLRPGLAGVEQYF
TRBD1,once,TRBJ2-7,TRBV5-5,TGTGCCAGCAGCTTATGGCAGGGGGCCCACGAGCAGTACTTC,CASSLWQGAHEQYF
-,few,TRBJ1-1,TRBV7-3,TGTGCCAGCAGCGAGGGGGGTGATACTGAAGCTTTCTTT,CASSEGGDTEAFF
-,many,TRBJ1-5,TRBV6-1,TGTGCCAGCAAGGGGCAGGGGTCCTGGCAGCCCCAGCATTTT,CASKGQGSWQPQHF
TRBD1,many,TRBJ1-5,TRBV6-1,TGTGCCAGCAGTGGAGAAAGACAGGGCCTAGGGCGCCAGCCCCAGCATTTT,CASSGERQGLGRQPQHF
-,many,TRBJ2-5,TRBV29-1,TGCAGCGTTGACCCAGGAATCCAAGAGACCCAGTACTTC,CSVDPGIQETQYF
-,-,TRBJ2-5,TRBV5-4,TGTGCCAGCAGCCCGGGCGGGACCAAAGAGACCCAGTACTTC,CASSPGGTKETQYF
TRBD2,few,TRBJ2-3,TRBV4-2,TGTGCCAGCAGCCAAGGACTAGCGGGAGAGAAGGTCACAGATACGCAGTATTTT,CASSQGLAGEKVTDTQYF